The 29 T cell receptor beta chains listed next were all sequenced from one sample in a study of blood T cell repertoires in COVID-19. Assay used: immunoSEQ multiplex PCR; TCRdb lists only in-frame clones, some missing. The sample lists 400,000 to 450,000 clones; approximately 90% were seen once. Source material: peripheral blood. These receptors were taken from a man younger than 30 with COVID-19, enrolled during active disease.

V usage is TRBV5-5 and J usage is TRBJ1-4, with a tentative D call TRBD1 (6 bases). Germline V gives CDR1 SGHKS, CDR2 YYEKEE (reference sequence). Trimming pared 2 bases from V and 3 bases from J, leaving 11 bases between. The CDR3 covers 15 residues. For the CDR3, the DNA is TGTGCCAGCAGCTTAACAGGGTCATCTAATGAAAAACTGTTTTTT. Translation gives CASSLTGSSNEKLFF.

The rearrangement uses TRBV27 and TRBJ1-5, with D uncertain. V lost 3 bases, J lost 3 bases, and 6 bases lay in between. Germline V gives CDR1 MNHEY, CDR2 SMNVEV (reference sequence). The CDR3 extends over 13 amino acids. CDR3 sequence: CASSFSYNQPQHF. CDR3 DNA: TGTGCCAGCAGTTTCAGTTACAATCAGCCCCAGCATTTT.

The rearrangement uses TRBV7-3 and TRBJ1-2; D ambiguous. CDR1 is SGHTA, CDR2 FQGTGA, per germline. There are 13 residues in the CDR3. V shed 4 bases and J shed 7 bases, with 13 bases lying between them. In DNA form, the CDR3 reads TGTGCCAGCAGCTCTTACACAGAGGGTGGCTACACCTTC. As protein: CASSSYTEGGYTF.

This rearrangement joins TRBV13 to TRBJ2-1, with TRBD1 matching over 7 bases. The CDR3 length is 14 residues. CDR1 is PRHDT, CDR2 FYEKMQ, per germline (reference sequence). V shed 5 bases and J 1 base; nucleotides not matched to a gene: 2. The CDR3: CASSDRASYNEQFF. CDR3 bases: TGTGCCAGCAGCGACAGGGCTTCCTACAATGAGCAGTTCTTC.

The rearrangement joins TRBV28 to TRBJ2-7; TRBD2 aligns across 9 bases. V dropped 6 bases and J dropped 3; count of bases not matched to a gene: 9. CDR1 is MDHEN, CDR2 SYDVKM, per germline. The CDR3 contains 15 residues. For the CDR3, the DNA is TGTGCCAGCAGGACCTCAGCGGGGGGTAGCTACGAGCAGTACTTC. Its protein product is CASRTSAGGSYEQYF.

J is TRBJ2-5 and V is TRBV2, with 12 bases matching TRBD2. V shed 6 bases, J shed 4 bases, and the junction held 6 bases outside the gene matches. Germline V gives CDR1 SNHLY, CDR2 FYNNEI. The CDR3 runs to 15 residues. The CDR3 DNA reads TGTGCCAGCAGGACACTAGCGGGGGGCTCAGAGACCCAGTACTTC. Protein: CASRTLAGGSETQYF.

The chain couples TRBV25-1 to TRBJ1-1; TRBD1 matches 8 bases. The CDR3 is made up of 14 amino acids. In germline, CDR1 is MGHDK, CDR2 SYGVNS. The junction had 6 bases not matched to a gene; V was cut back by 5 bases and J by 4 bases. CDR3 region: CASSSRTGGTEAFF. In DNA, the CDR3 is TGTGCCAGCAGTTCCAGAACAGGGGGCACTGAAGCTTTCTTT.

V and J are TRBV6-2 or TRBV6-3 and TRBJ1-3; D is uncertain. The CDR3 is 15 amino acids. Trimming took off 5 bases at V and 4 bases at J, with 15 bases between the two ends. Germline values: CDR1 MNHEY, CDR2 SVGEGT. The CDR3 loop is CASSPLGGFGNTIYF. The CDR3 nucleotides read TGTGCCAGCAGTCCCCTCGGCGGATTCGGAAACACCATATATTTT.

This chain uses TRBV2 with TRBJ2-7, with D possibly matching TRBD2 (6 bases). The CDR3 has 15 residues. Trimming took 5 bases from V and 0 from J, leaving 14 bases between them. The germline gives CDR1 SNHLY, CDR2 FYNNEI. CDR3 DNA: TGTGCCAGCAGTTATGGCGGGATGCGCTCCTACGAGCAGTACTTC. It translates to CASSYGGMRSYEQYF.

This chain links TRBV12-3 or TRBV12-4 with TRBJ1-2; D perhaps matches TRBD1 (6 bases). The CDR3 has 13 amino acids. The V and J ends lost 5 bases and 4 bases respectively, with 11 bases between them. CDR3: CASSQTGGYGYTF. For the CDR3, the DNA is TGTGCCAGCAGTCAGACAGGTGGCTATGGCTACACCTTC.

The table lists this clone with a count of one. This chain links TRBV9 with TRBJ2-2; 11 bases map to TRBD2. This CDR3 region has 18 residues. V was clipped by 0 bases and J by 2 bases; unmatched bases: 6. The germline V gene encodes CDR1 SGDLS and CDR2 YYNGEE. CDR3 region: CASSVGGSGRVNTGELFF. The CDR3 DNA reads TGTGCCAGCAGCGTAGGGGGTAGCGGGAGGGTAAACACCGGGGAGCTGTTTTTT.

The chain has TRBV18 and TRBJ1-1; 8 bases map to TRBD1. This CDR3 is 15 amino acids long. The V gene end was trimmed by 8 bases and the J gene end by 0 bases; junction bases not matched to a gene: 8. CDR1 and CDR2 (germline): KGHSH, LQKENI. The DNA for the CDR3 is TGTGCCAGCCTGGACAGGGTCACCATGAACACTGAAGCTTTCTTT. Its protein product is CASLDRVTMNTEAFF.

This chain connects TRBV6-5 to TRBJ2-7; TRBD1 might be the D (6 bases). V gave up 6 bases and J gave up 4 bases, with 19 bases separating them. This CDR3 has 15 residues. Germline V lookup: CDR1 MNHEY, CDR2 SVGAGI. The CDR3 reads CASSPTGSVGYEQYF. CDR3 coding DNA: TGTGCCAGCAGCCCAACAGGGTCCGTCGGTTACGAGCAGTACTTC.

The chain is built from TRBV7-9 and TRBJ1-4, with 11 bases identical to TRBD1. Germline lookup yields CDR1 SEHNR and CDR2 FQNEAQ (reference sequence). The CDR3 is 15 amino acids. The junction had 7 bases not matched to a gene; V was cut back by 5 bases and J by 8 bases. The CDR3 nucleotides read TGTGCCAGCAGCAAGTGGACAGGGGGCTGGGAAAAACTGTTTTTT. Protein: CASSKWTGGWEKLFF.

The chain recombines TRBV7-9 with TRBJ2-7, with D possibly matching TRBD1 (5 bases). V was trimmed by 5 bases and J by 0 bases, leaving 14 bases between them. CDR1 is SEHNR and CDR2 is FQNEAQ in the germline V gene (reference sequence). There are 15 residues in the CDR3. CDR3 region: CASSPWQGYSYEQYF. CDR3 nucleotides: TGTGCCAGCAGCCCGTGGCAGGGCTACTCCTACGAGCAGTACTTC.

This chain links TRBV3-1 (or the pseudogene TRBV3-2) with TRBJ1-1, with D possibly TRBD1 on 5 matching bases. Germline CDR1 is LGHDT and CDR2 is YNNKEL (reference sequence). The CDR3 extends over 14 amino acids. V was clipped by 2 bases and J by 0 bases, with 7 bases between them. The CDR3 nucleotides read TGTGCCAGCAGCCAAAGGGGATTGAACACTGAAGCTTTCTTT. This codes for CASSQRGLNTEAFF.

The genes are TRBV9 and TRBJ2-2, with D possibly TRBD1 on 5 matching bases. Germline V gene data show CDR1 as SGDLS and CDR2 as YYNGEE. The V and J ends lost 3 bases and 4 bases respectively, with 10 bases between them. This CDR3 contains 14 residues. CDR3 coding DNA: TGTGCCAGCAGCGCCCGACAGTTCACCGGGGAGCTGTTTTTT. Protein sequence: CASSARQFTGELFF. The whole variable domain, remainder taken from reference TRBV9 and TRBJ2-2, is DSGVTQTPKHLITATGQRVTLRCSPRSGDLSVYWYQQSLDQGLQFLIQYYNGEERAKGNILERFSAQQFPDLHSELNLSSLELGDSALYFCASSARQFTGELFFGEGSRLTVL.

This clone came up once. The chain is built from TRBV6-5 and TRBJ1-1; D remains ambiguous. The CDR3 extends over 14 amino acids. V was cut by 0 bases and J by 4 bases, with 9 bases left in between. Looked up from germline, CDR1 is MNHEY and CDR2 is SVGAGI. CDR3 amino acids: CASSYSPGITEAFF. The CDR3 bases are TGTGCCAGCAGTTACTCCCCGGGAATCACTGAAGCTTTCTTT.

The CDR3 nucleotides read TGCAGCGTTGAAAGGTTAGCGGGGGAGACCCAGTACTTC. Its protein is CSVERLAGETQYF. The V call is TRBV29-1, the J call TRBJ2-5; TRBD2 matches at 8 bases. CDR1 is SQVTM, CDR2 ANQGSEA, per germline. The CDR3 has 13 amino acids. J was trimmed by 5 bases and V by 2 bases; bases with no gene match: 4.

The CDR3 coding sequence is TGTGCCAGCAGCCCCGGACAGGGGGCCGTCACTGAAGCTTTCTTT. It encodes CASSPGQGAVTEAFF. The chain couples TRBV3-1 (or the pseudogene TRBV3-2) to TRBJ1-1, with 11 nucleotides matching TRBD1. CDR1 and CDR2 from the germline V gene are LGHDT and YNNKEL (reference sequence). V dropped 4 bases and J dropped 4; count of bases not matched to a gene: 5. This CDR3 region has 15 residues.

This chain connects TRBV7-9 to TRBJ2-3; possible D gene TRBD2, 6 bases. The germline V gene encodes CDR1 SEHNR and CDR2 FQNEAQ (reference sequence). Trimming stripped 1 base from V and 5 bases from J, with 13 bases between. This CDR3 is 15 amino acids long. In DNA form, the CDR3 reads TGTGCCAGCAGCTTAGTATTAACGGGAGTAGATACGCAGTATTTT. It codes for CASSLVLTGVDTQYF.

The chain employs TRBV7-2 and TRBJ2-6; 7 nucleotides agree with TRBD1. Germline CDR1 SGHTA, CDR2 FQGNSA. The V segment lost 5 bases and the J segment 4 bases; nucleotides outside the gene matches: 8. This CDR3 spans 16 amino acids. The CDR3 protein is CASSVYRGRGANVLTF. CDR3 DNA sequence: TGTGCCAGCAGCGTATACAGGGGTCGCGGGGCCAACGTCCTGACTTTC.

CDR3 sequence (DNA): TGTGCCATCAGTGAATTCGGGACCGGGGAGCTGTTTTTT. It specifies CAISEFGTGELFF. The chain couples TRBV10-3 to TRBJ2-2; D is ambiguous. Looked up from germline, CDR1 is ENHRY and CDR2 is SYGVKD. CDR3 length: 13 residues. Trimming shortened V by 3 bases and J by 5 bases, and 7 bases separated the two germline ends.

V gene TRBV29-1 combines with J gene TRBJ2-1; 9 nucleotides agree with TRBD1. J was trimmed by 5 bases and V by 3 bases; bases with no gene match: 5. This CDR3 contains 14 residues. Germline V gene sequence: CDR1 SQVTM, CDR2 ANQGSEA. CDR3 sequence reads: CSVDRTGVNNEQFF. The CDR3 bases are TGCAGCGTTGATAGGACAGGGGTAAACAATGAGCAGTTCTTC.

In this sample, this clone turned up once. The rearrangement uses TRBV7-2 and TRBJ2-3; 12 nucleotides match TRBD2. V trimming: 5 bases; J trimming: 6 bases; junction bases outside the gene matches: 3. Germline V gene sequence: CDR1 SGHTA, CDR2 FQGNSA. The CDR3 is 14 residues long. CDR3 bases: TGTGCCAGCAGCCGGACTAGCGGGATGGATACGCAGTATTTT. It specifies CASSRTSGMDTQYF. Based on the CDR3 plus reference TRBV7-2 and TRBJ2-3, the full variable domain is GAGVSQSPSNKVTEKGKDVELRCDPISGHTALYWYRQSLGQGLEFLIYFQGNSAPDKSGLPSDRFSAERTGGSVSTLTIQRTQQEDSAVYLCASSRTSGMDTQYFGPGTRLTVL.

The V gene is TRBV7-9, the J gene TRBJ2-1; TRBD2 matches at 11 bases. Trimming removed 6 bases from V and 8 bases from J; junction bases left unmatched: 6. The CDR3 is made up of 14 amino acids. CDR1 and CDR2 (germline): SEHNR, FQNEAQ (reference sequence). The CDR3 here is CASSHTSGGDEQFF. As DNA, the CDR3 is TGTGCCAGCAGTCACACTAGCGGGGGTGATGAGCAGTTCTTC. Complete variable domain (other parts from reference TRBV7-9 and TRBJ2-1): DTGVSQNPRHKITKRGQNVTFRCDPISEHNRLYWYRQTLGQGPEFLTYFQNEAQLEKSRLLSDRFSAERPKGSFSTLEIQRTEQGDSAMYLCASSHTSGGDEQFFGPGTRLTVL.

The chain recombines TRBV7-8 with TRBJ2-3, with a tentative D call TRBD2 (6 bases). The CDR3 is 17 residues long. Germline CDR1 is SGHVS and CDR2 is FQNEAQ. Trimming removed 1 base from V and 0 bases from J, with 14 bases in between. CDR3 loop: CASSLGRRGTSTDTQYF. CDR3 in DNA: TGTGCCAGCAGCTTAGGGCGGCGGGGAACTAGCACAGATACGCAGTATTTT.

The chain has TRBV7-2 and TRBJ2-7; 11 nucleotides align to TRBD2. V shed 4 bases and J 3 bases; nucleotides not matched to a gene: 8. The CDR3 length is 16 residues. Germline CDR1 is SGHTA and CDR2 is FQGNSA. The CDR3 protein is CASSSRRLAGNYEQYF. The CDR3 DNA is TGTGCCAGCAGCTCCCGACGACTAGCGGGAAACTACGAGCAGTACTTC.

This chain links TRBV12-5 with TRBJ1-1, with D uncertain. V was cut by 7 bases and J by 4 bases, with 10 bases left in between. The CDR3 contains 12 residues. CDR1 and CDR2 from the germline V gene are LGHNT and FRNRAP. The CDR3 is CASASIGTEAFF. CDR3 nucleotide sequence: TGTGCTAGTGCCTCCATCGGCACTGAAGCTTTCTTT.